The source of this T cell receptor (beta chain) is a study of blood T cells in healthy people across ages. This CDR3 is built from 14 residues. The V end was cut by 5 bases, the J end by 9 bases, with 17 bases between. This clonotype was counted only a few times. Primed by a sample-barcoded 5' primer and a J-beta primer mix, a second PCR proceeded for roughly 7 to 12 cycles. TCRdb reprocessed the 5' RACE reads with MiXCR, giving one entry per CDR3 protein. The sample includes 1.5 million to 2 million distinct CDR3 sequences, roughly 28% of them seen just once. Sequenced input: blood. The receptor's source is a woman in her 30s in good health. This rearrangement joins TRBV12-3 or TRBV12-4 to TRBJ1-5; D is ambiguous. The CDR3: CASSPTQAVGPQHF. The CDR3 bases are TGTGCCAGCAGTCCAACCCAGGCCGTAGGGCCCCAGCATTTT.